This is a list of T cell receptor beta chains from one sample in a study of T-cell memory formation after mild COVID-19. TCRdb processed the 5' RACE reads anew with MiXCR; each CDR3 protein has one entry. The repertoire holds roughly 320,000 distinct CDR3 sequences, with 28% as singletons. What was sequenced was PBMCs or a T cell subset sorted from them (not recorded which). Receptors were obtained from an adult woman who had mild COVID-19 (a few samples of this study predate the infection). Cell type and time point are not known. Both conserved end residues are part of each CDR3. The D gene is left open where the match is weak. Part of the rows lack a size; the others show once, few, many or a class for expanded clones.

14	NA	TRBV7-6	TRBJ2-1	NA	TGTGCCAGCAGCTTAGGGACGAGAAAGAATGAGCAGTTCTTC	CASSLGTRKNEQFF
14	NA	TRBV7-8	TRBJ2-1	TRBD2	TGTGCCAGCAGCCCACTGAGCGGGAGCAATGAGCAGTTCTTC	CASSPLSGSNEQFF
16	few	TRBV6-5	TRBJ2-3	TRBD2	TGTGCCAGCAGTTACTCCGGCGGGAGGGAGGCAGATACGCAGTATTTT	CASSYSGGREADTQYF
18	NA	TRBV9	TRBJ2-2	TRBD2	TGTGCCAGCCGCCCGGGGACTAGCGGGAGCCGAGGGGCCGGGGAGCTGTTTTTT	CASRPGTSGSRGAGELFF
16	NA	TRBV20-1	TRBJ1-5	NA	TGCAGTGCTAGGCCTTTACTGACAGTAGACAATCAGCCCCAGCATTTT	CSARPLLTVDNQPQHF
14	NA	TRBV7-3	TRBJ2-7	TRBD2	TGTGCCAGCAGCTTCGCTAGCGGGGGTTACGAGCAGTACTTC	CASSFASGGYEQYF
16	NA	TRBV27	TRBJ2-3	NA	TGTGCCAGCAGTTCCAGACACACCCGTAGCACAGATACGCAGTATTTT	CASSSRHTRSTDTQYF
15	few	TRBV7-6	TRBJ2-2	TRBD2	TGTGCCAGCAGCCACGGGACTAGCGGGACCGGGGAGCTGTTTTTT	CASSHGTSGTGELFF
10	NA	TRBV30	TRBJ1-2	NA	TGTGCCTGGAGTGGTTCGAGCTACACCTTC	CAWSGSSYTF
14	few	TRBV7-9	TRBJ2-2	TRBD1	TGTGCCAGCAGCCGGACAGGGGCTGGCGGGGAGCTGTTTTTT	CASSRTGAGGELFF
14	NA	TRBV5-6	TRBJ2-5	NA	TGTGCCAGCAGCTTGGACAGCCTGGAGGAGACCCAGTACTTC	CASSLDSLEETQYF
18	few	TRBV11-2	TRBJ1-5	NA	TGTGCCAGCAGCCCTGGCGGTCCCTGCCGGGCCTTCAATCAGCCCCAGCATTTT	CASSPGGPCRAFNQPQHF
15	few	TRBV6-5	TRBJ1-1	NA	TGTGCCAGCAGCCAGTCGCCGTGGAGGGACACTGAAGCTTTCTTT	CASSQSPWRDTEAFF
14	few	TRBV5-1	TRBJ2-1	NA	TGCGCCAGCAGCTTGGGGCGGGACTACAATGAGCAGTTCTTC	CASSLGRDYNEQFF